This T cell receptor (beta chain) was found in a study of blood T cell repertoires in COVID-19. In germline, CDR1 is SGHRS, CDR2 YFSETQ. The V and J ends lost 1 base and 5 bases, in that order; junction bases with no gene match: 4. The CDR3 loop spans 15 amino acids. This table comes from immunoSEQ multiplex PCR, and its TCRdb copy is limited to in-frame clones, with some not included. This sample has roughly 360,000 clones, with roughly 86% found just once. This sequence originates from a human donor with acute or convalescent COVID-19. The donor label of this sample is uncertain. The sequenced material came from peripheral blood. This chain links TRBV5-1 with TRBJ2-3; 10 bases fit TRBD1. This CDR3 is CASSLSGQGVDTQYF. CDR3 bases: TGCGCCAGCAGCTTGAGTGGACAGGGGGTAGATACGCAGTATTTT.